This T cell receptor (beta chain) was recovered during a study of type 1 and type 2 diabetes patients listed by TCRdb under 2016. About the full investigation: About 9 type 1 diabetes patients, four type 2 diabetes patients and about 6 nondiabetic controls were recruited in China to form the cohort. TCRbeta libraries were sequenced paired-end on Illumina HiSeq 2000 or MiSeq instruments. Throughout the study, CD4 or CD8 MicroBeads on MACS columns were used to positively select CD4+ and CD8+ T cells from PBMCs. Type 2 diabetes patients served as a disease comparison group for the type 1 diabetes patients. When approximately 19-cycle amplification was compared with approximately 27-cycle amplification, V gene usage looked similar, suggesting that primer efficiencies were similar and PCR bias was random. A total of approximately 19 million paired-end reads were generated across the whole study. The study used high-throughput sequencing to profile TCRbeta repertoires and compare individuals with type 1 diabetes, type 2 diabetes and no diabetes. Broader findings and caveats from the paper: The study groups were not matched for age and gender, which could possibly have biased interpretation. Because only a limited number of T2D and control samples were sequenced, some T1D-only HECs might also appear in more T2D or control samples. Type 2 diabetes repertoires showed high diversity, significantly greater than type 1 diabetes repertoires in both CD4+ and CD8+ T cells. Type 2 diabetes patients had few highly-expanded CD4+ clones, median one, accounting for a median approximately 3.9% of reads. V and J gene usage patterns of type 2 diabetes and control samples were highly correlated, averaging around 0.97 between samples.

Data came from an Illumina MiSeq. TCRbeta CDR3 amplification used genomic DNA from the sorted T cell subsets as template. Multiplex PCR with 30 forward and 13 reverse primers amplified the TCRbeta CDR3 region. PCR products were purified with AMPure XP beads, after which indices and adaptors were added in a second 25-cycle PCR. Before sequencing, the QIAquick Gel Extraction Kit was used to gel-purify the libraries. As for how the authors treated the data: Paired-end reads were merged using FLASH and were aligned with IgBLAST to IMGT V, D and J germline references. After reads whose alignment identity to germline references fell below 70% were discarded, about 11 million reads remained study-wide. CDR3 boundaries, reading frame and productivity were assigned according to IMGT definitions. Highly-expanded clones were defined as clones making up 1% or more of reads, and normalized Shannon entropy was used to measure diversity. Unpaired two-tailed t-tests were used to test for differences in Shannon entropy between groups. TCRdb passed the public sequencing reads through fastp at Q25 and MiXCR, retaining productive beta sequences. Entries that share a CDR3 protein sequence are merged under the most common genes and DNA. The V and J calls were not made by the authors but by TCRdb's processing. The sample profile shows 270,000 or so distinct CDR3 sequences; approximately 50% of them were found once. The top ten constitute around 15% of the sample.

Standard classification criteria for type 1 or type 2 diabetes were met by all diabetic patients, and glucose and C-peptide were assessed by WHO-recommended methods. Exclusion applied to any donor with other autoimmune diseases or infections within the previous four weeks. Ten milliliters of peripheral blood were drawn from each participant. LymphoPrep density separation was used to isolate PBMCs. This clonotype was found once. Its antigen target is currently unknown. Base qualities are not at hand, and no much larger clone is one base apart. On its own, one read is weak support. From cysteine to phenylalanine, the CDR3 is 16 amino acids long. The read is trimmed to its CDR3 DNA, 48 bases read in frame from base 1. Reading the germline V gene gives CDR1 LGHNT and CDR2 FRNRAP.

The receptor was derived from a man aged 18 to 30 with type 2 diabetes. The source material was peripheral blood mononuclear cells (PBMCs). The chain links TRBV12-5 with TRBJ2-6; the D call could be TRBD1 or TRBD2, with each sharing 5 bases. The CDR3 reads CASTPGRSPGANVLTF. The nucleotides are TGTGCCAGCACTCCGGGACGAAGCCCTGGGGCCAACGTCCTGACTTTC. This CDR3, with the reference TRBV12-5 and TRBJ2-6 proteins standing in past its ends, gives the full variable domain DARVTQTPRHKVTEMGQEVTMRCQPILGHNTVFWYRQTMMQGLELLAYFRNRAPLDDSGMPKDRFSAEMPDATLATLKIQPSEPRDSAVYFCASTPGRSPGANVLTFGAGSRLTVL.